Listed below are T cell receptor beta chains from one sample, sequenced in a study of cytomegalovirus exposure and HLA in healthy donors. Assay: immunoSEQ multiplex PCR; the TCRdb copy retains only in-frame clones and omits some. The table lists 150,000 to 200,000 clones, roughly 70% of them singletons. Sequenced: PBMCs. The source is a man aged 40-49 years in good health and CMV-seropositive. Both conserved end residues are part of each CDR3. Each record gives: D gene, J gene, clone size, V gene, CDR3 protein, CDR3 DNA. The D gene is left open where the match is weak. Clone sizes are given selectively: once, few, many, or a class where the clone is expanded.

D gene: NA
J gene: TRBJ1-2
clone size: NA
V gene: TRBV5-4
CDR3 protein: CASSFPGGGYTF
CDR3 DNA: TGTGCCAGCAGCTTCCCCGGGGGTGGCTACACCTTC

D gene: TRBD1
J gene: TRBJ2-7
clone size: NA
V gene: TRBV19
CDR3 protein: CASSPGQGGYEQYF
CDR3 DNA: TGTGCCAGTAGCCCGGGACAGGGGGGCTACGAGCAGTACTTC

D gene: NA
J gene: TRBJ2-7
clone size: NA
V gene: TRBV21-1
CDR3 protein: CASSPSSGTDDYEQYF
CDR3 DNA: TGTGCCAGCAGCCCGAGTTCCGGGACAGATGACTACGAGCAGTACTTC

D gene: NA
J gene: TRBJ2-5
clone size: NA
V gene: TRBV5-5
CDR3 protein: CASSYPQTKETQYF
CDR3 DNA: TGTGCCAGCAGCTACCCACAAACCAAAGAGACCCAGTACTTC

D gene: NA
J gene: TRBJ1-4
clone size: NA
V gene: TRBV30
CDR3 protein: CAWSVGAVHEKLFF
CDR3 DNA: TGTGCCTGGAGTGTAGGAGCAGTCCATGAAAAACTGTTTTTT

D gene: NA
J gene: TRBJ2-2
clone size: few
V gene: TRBV6-1
CDR3 protein: CASRGDLQTGELFF
CDR3 DNA: TGTGCCAGCAGGGGGGACTTGCAGACCGGGGAGCTGTTTTTT

D gene: NA
J gene: TRBJ2-2
clone size: NA
V gene: TRBV11-3
CDR3 protein: CASSLLPGNTGELFF
CDR3 DNA: TGTGCCAGCAGCTTACTCCCCGGGAACACCGGGGAGCTGTTTTTT

D gene: NA
J gene: TRBJ2-3
clone size: few
V gene: TRBV9
CDR3 protein: CASSVRTSTDTQYF
CDR3 DNA: TGTGCCAGCAGCGTCCGGACTAGCACAGATACGCAGTATTTT

D gene: TRBD2
J gene: TRBJ2-7
clone size: NA
V gene: TRBV30
CDR3 protein: CAWSRGSGGPYEQYF
CDR3 DNA: TGTGCCTGGAGTCGCGGTAGCGGGGGCCCCTACGAGCAGTACTTC

D gene: TRBD1
J gene: TRBJ1-2
clone size: NA
V gene: TRBV7-2
CDR3 protein: CASSRDRGTYGYTF
CDR3 DNA: TGTGCCAGCAGCCGGGACAGGGGTACCTATGGCTACACCTTC

D gene: TRBD2
J gene: TRBJ2-1
clone size: NA
V gene: TRBV7-8
CDR3 protein: CASSSTSGHYNEQFF
CDR3 DNA: TGTGCCAGCAGCTCTACTAGCGGGCACTACAATGAGCAGTTCTTC

D gene: TRBD1
J gene: TRBJ2-4
clone size: once
V gene: TRBV5-1
CDR3 protein: CASSLGWDSKNIQYF
CDR3 DNA: TGCGCCAGCAGCTTGGGCTGGGACAGCAAAAACATTCAGTACTTC

D gene: TRBD2
J gene: TRBJ2-7
clone size: few
V gene: TRBV5-4
CDR3 protein: CASSLGGPAGAYEQYF
CDR3 DNA: TGTGCCAGCAGCTTGGGGGGTCCTGCGGGGGCCTACGAGCAGTACTTC

D gene: TRBD2
J gene: TRBJ2-3
clone size: NA
V gene: TRBV5-1
CDR3 protein: CASSPRTSGIGDTQYF
CDR3 DNA: TGCGCCAGCAGCCCACGGACTAGCGGGATTGGGGATACGCAGTATTTT

D gene: TRBD2
J gene: TRBJ2-5
clone size: NA
V gene: TRBV6-4
CDR3 protein: CASSTSGGSETQYF
CDR3 DNA: TGTGCCAGCTCGACTAGCGGGGGGTCAGAGACCCAGTACTTC

D gene: NA
J gene: TRBJ1-6
clone size: NA
V gene: TRBV6-5
CDR3 protein: CASSYIPGSNSPLHF
CDR3 DNA: TGTGCCAGCAGTTACATTCCGGGGTCGAATTCACCCCTCCACTTT

D gene: TRBD1
J gene: TRBJ2-3
clone size: few
V gene: TRBV6-5
CDR3 protein: CASSSRTGIGTDTQYF
CDR3 DNA: TGTGCCAGCAGTTCCCGGACAGGGATTGGTACAGATACGCAGTATTTT

D gene: NA
J gene: TRBJ1-3
clone size: few
V gene: TRBV5-4
CDR3 protein: CASSYSVSGNTIYF
CDR3 DNA: TGTGCCAGCAGTTACTCGGTCTCTGGAAACACCATATATTTT

D gene: TRBD1
J gene: TRBJ1-5
clone size: few
V gene: TRBV4-3
CDR3 protein: CASSQDPPGQAPVGNQPQHF
CDR3 DNA: TGCGCCAGCAGCCAGGACCCCCCGGGACAGGCCCCGGTTGGGAATCAGCCCCAGCATTTT

D gene: TRBD1
J gene: TRBJ2-2
clone size: few
V gene: TRBV5-1
CDR3 protein: CASSTTGANTGELFF
CDR3 DNA: TGCGCCAGCAGCACGACAGGGGCGAACACCGGGGAGCTGTTTTTT

D gene: TRBD2
J gene: TRBJ2-1
clone size: NA
V gene: TRBV7-9
CDR3 protein: CASSLVSRGRDEQFF
CDR3 DNA: TGTGCCAGCAGCTTAGTCTCGCGGGGGAGGGATGAGCAGTTCTTC

D gene: NA
J gene: TRBJ2-4
clone size: NA
V gene: TRBV14
CDR3 protein: CASSQSQGIQYF
CDR3 DNA: TGTGCCAGCAGCCAAAGTCAGGGCATTCAGTACTTC

D gene: NA
J gene: TRBJ2-3
clone size: few
V gene: TRBV5-1
CDR3 protein: CASSLGQNTDTQYF
CDR3 DNA: TGCGCCAGCAGCTTAGGACAGAACACAGATACGCAGTATTTT

D gene: TRBD1
J gene: TRBJ2-5
clone size: NA
V gene: TRBV9
CDR3 protein: CASSAGTGGFVGETQYF
CDR3 DNA: TGTGCCAGCAGCGCCGGGACAGGGGGCTTCGTGGGAGAGACCCAGTACTTC

D gene: TRBD2
J gene: TRBJ2-7
clone size: NA
V gene: TRBV7-3
CDR3 protein: CATLQGLAGPRSSYEQYF
CDR3 DNA: TGTGCCACCCTGCAAGGACTAGCGGGTCCCAGGAGCTCCTACGAGCAGTACTTC

D gene: NA
J gene: TRBJ1-4
clone size: NA
V gene: TRBV6-5
CDR3 protein: CASGETGHGEKLFF
CDR3 DNA: TGTGCCAGCGGAGAGACCGGACACGGTGAAAAACTGTTTTTT

D gene: TRBD1
J gene: TRBJ1-1
clone size: once
V gene: TRBV18
CDR3 protein: CASSPYPPDRGTEAFF
CDR3 DNA: TGTGCCAGCTCACCTTACCCTCCGGACAGGGGAACTGAAGCTTTCTTT

D gene: NA
J gene: TRBJ1-2
clone size: NA
V gene: TRBV5-4
CDR3 protein: CASSWGGLPYTF
CDR3 DNA: TGTGCCAGCAGCTGGGGGGGACTTCCCTACACCTTC

D gene: NA
J gene: TRBJ1-1
clone size: NA
V gene: TRBV11-1
CDR3 protein: CASTQGQRYTEAFF
CDR3 DNA: TGTGCCAGCACCCAAGGACAGCGATACACTGAAGCTTTCTTT

D gene: NA
J gene: TRBJ1-5
clone size: few
V gene: TRBV7-9
CDR3 protein: CASSLGEGGQPQHF
CDR3 DNA: TGTGCCAGCAGCTTAGGGGAGGGAGGCCAGCCCCAGCATTTT

D gene: NA
J gene: TRBJ2-3
clone size: NA
V gene: TRBV9
CDR3 protein: CASSPQGPGDTQYF
CDR3 DNA: TGTGCCAGCAGCCCCCAGGGTCCCGGGGATACGCAGTATTTT

D gene: TRBD1
J gene: TRBJ1-2
clone size: NA
V gene: TRBV29-1
CDR3 protein: CSVVDRGVGYTF
CDR3 DNA: TGCAGCGTTGTGGACAGGGGGGTAGGCTACACCTTC

D gene: NA
J gene: TRBJ2-5
clone size: few
V gene: TRBV7-6
CDR3 protein: CASSPKETQYF
CDR3 DNA: TGTGCCAGCAGTCCCAAAGAGACCCAGTACTTC

D gene: NA
J gene: TRBJ2-5
clone size: once
V gene: TRBV6-6
CDR3 protein: CASSYVEQETQYF
CDR3 DNA: TGTGCCAGCAGTTACGTCGAGCAAGAGACCCAGTACTTC

D gene: TRBD1
J gene: TRBJ2-2
clone size: few
V gene: TRBV19
CDR3 protein: CASRKTGTGSTGELFF
CDR3 DNA: TGTGCCAGTAGAAAGACCGGGACAGGTAGCACCGGGGAGCTGTTTTTT

D gene: NA
J gene: TRBJ1-3
clone size: medium-sized
V gene: TRBV4-3
CDR3 protein: CASSQGRGSGNTIYF
CDR3 DNA: TGCGCCAGCAGCCAAGGCAGGGGCTCTGGAAACACCATATATTTT

D gene: NA
J gene: TRBJ2-7
clone size: once
V gene: TRBV2
CDR3 protein: CASLPSYASYEQYF
CDR3 DNA: TGTGCCAGCCTCCCGTCTTACGCTAGCTACGAGCAGTACTTC

D gene: NA
J gene: TRBJ2-2
clone size: NA
V gene: TRBV5-4
CDR3 protein: CASSPQQGGTGELFF
CDR3 DNA: TGTGCCAGCAGCCCCCAGCAGGGTGGAACCGGGGAGCTGTTTTTT

D gene: NA
J gene: TRBJ2-7
clone size: NA
V gene: TRBV4-1
CDR3 protein: CASSPPFGLGGNYEQYF
CDR3 DNA: TGCGCCAGCAGCCCTCCCTTCGGGCTAGGAGGCAACTACGAGCAGTACTTC

D gene: NA
J gene: TRBJ2-7
clone size: few
V gene: TRBV9
CDR3 protein: CASSVSSLQDEQYF
CDR3 DNA: TGTGCCAGCAGCGTAAGTTCCCTCCAGGACGAGCAGTACTTC

D gene: TRBD2
J gene: TRBJ2-5
clone size: once
V gene: TRBV20-1
CDR3 protein: CSAGLAGEQYF
CDR3 DNA: TGCAGTGCTGGACTAGCGGGGGAGCAGTACTTC

D gene: NA
J gene: TRBJ1-2
clone size: NA
V gene: TRBV6-5
CDR3 protein: CASSWNPGSTYGYTF
CDR3 DNA: TGTGCCAGCAGTTGGAACCCCGGGTCTACCTATGGCTACACCTTC

D gene: TRBD1
J gene: TRBJ1-6
clone size: NA
V gene: TRBV5-6
CDR3 protein: CASSSGTGINSPLHF
CDR3 DNA: TGTGCCAGCAGCTCCGGGACAGGGATAAATTCACCCCTCCACTTT

D gene: NA
J gene: TRBJ2-5
clone size: NA
V gene: TRBV20-1
CDR3 protein: CSARGETQYF
CDR3 DNA: TGCAGTGCTCGGGGAGAGACCCAGTACTTC

D gene: NA
J gene: TRBJ2-7
clone size: NA
V gene: TRBV4-3
CDR3 protein: CASSQEVRATSRYEQYF
CDR3 DNA: TGCGCCAGCAGCCAAGAGGTGAGGGCGACCTCGAGGTACGAGCAGTACTTC

D gene: NA
J gene: TRBJ1-4
clone size: NA
V gene: TRBV11-2
CDR3 protein: CASSLDSGLKLFF
CDR3 DNA: TGTGCCAGCAGCTTAGATTCGGGGTTAAAACTGTTTTTT

D gene: NA
J gene: TRBJ1-2
clone size: NA
V gene: TRBV11-2
CDR3 protein: CASSLRANYGYTF
CDR3 DNA: TGTGCCAGCAGCTTACGAGCTAACTATGGCTACACCTTC

D gene: TRBD1
J gene: TRBJ2-5
clone size: NA
V gene: TRBV25-1
CDR3 protein: CASSGTGLQETQYF
CDR3 DNA: TGTGCCAGCAGTGGGACAGGGCTCCAAGAGACCCAGTACTTC

D gene: TRBD1
J gene: TRBJ1-2
clone size: NA
V gene: TRBV11-2
CDR3 protein: CASSTPPRDRANYGYTF
CDR3 DNA: TGTGCCAGCAGCACCCCCCCCAGGGACAGAGCTAACTATGGCTACACCTTC

D gene: TRBD2
J gene: TRBJ2-7
clone size: few
V gene: TRBV2
CDR3 protein: CASSEAGRRGFGEQYF
CDR3 DNA: TGTGCCAGCAGTGAAGCGGGGCGGCGGGGGTTCGGCGAGCAGTACTTC

D gene: NA
J gene: TRBJ2-6
clone size: NA
V gene: TRBV15
CDR3 protein: CATSREVAAGANVLTF
CDR3 DNA: TGTGCCACCAGCAGAGAGGTGGCGGCCGGGGCCAACGTCCTGACTTTC

D gene: NA
J gene: TRBJ2-3
clone size: few
V gene: TRBV7-3
CDR3 protein: CASSAQGDTQYF
CDR3 DNA: TGTGCCAGCAGTGCCCAGGGAGATACGCAGTATTTT